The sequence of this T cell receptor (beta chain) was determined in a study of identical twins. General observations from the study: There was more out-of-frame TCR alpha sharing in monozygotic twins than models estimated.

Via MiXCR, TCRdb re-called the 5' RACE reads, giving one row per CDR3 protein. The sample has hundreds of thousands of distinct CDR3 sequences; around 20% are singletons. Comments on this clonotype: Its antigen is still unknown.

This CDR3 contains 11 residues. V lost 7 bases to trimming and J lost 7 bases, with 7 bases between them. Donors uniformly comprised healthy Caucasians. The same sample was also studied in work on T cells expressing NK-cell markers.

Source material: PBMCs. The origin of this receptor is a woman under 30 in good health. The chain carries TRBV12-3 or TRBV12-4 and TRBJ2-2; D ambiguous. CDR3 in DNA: TGTGCCAGCACCATCCGCGGGGAGCTGTTTTTT. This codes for CASTIRGELFF.